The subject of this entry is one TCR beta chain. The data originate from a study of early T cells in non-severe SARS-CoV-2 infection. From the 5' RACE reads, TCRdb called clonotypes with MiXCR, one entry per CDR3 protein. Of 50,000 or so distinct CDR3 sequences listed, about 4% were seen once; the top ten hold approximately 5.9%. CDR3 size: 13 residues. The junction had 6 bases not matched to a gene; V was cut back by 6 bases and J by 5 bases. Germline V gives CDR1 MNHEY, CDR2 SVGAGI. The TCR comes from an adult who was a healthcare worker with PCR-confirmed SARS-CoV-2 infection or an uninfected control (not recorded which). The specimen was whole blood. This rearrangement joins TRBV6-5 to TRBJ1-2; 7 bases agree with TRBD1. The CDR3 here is CASSWDSGYGYTF. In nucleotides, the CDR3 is TGTGCCAGCAGCTGGGACAGCGGGTATGGCTACACCTTC.